The source of this T cell receptor (beta chain) is a study of graft-versus-host responses after intestinal transplantation. Points from the study as a whole: High graft-versus-host to host-versus-graft clonal ratios were seen in allografts of patients with graft-donor T cell macrochimerism.

CDR3 length: 12 amino acids. V was pared by 1 base and J by 4 bases, with 4 bases between. Germline CDR1 and CDR2: LGHNA and YSLEER. The sample holds a few counts of this clone. Sequencing used immunoSEQ multiplex PCR; TCRdb keeps in-frame clones, though not all of them. The sample consists of around 14,000 clones, roughly two fifths of them appearing once. Responders (around 200,000, CFSE-labeled) were co-plated with around 200,000 irradiated, violet-dye-labeled stimulators. This TCR came from a human patient who received an intestinal transplant. The chain has TRBV4-3 and TRBJ2-5; D is ambiguous. The specimen comprised alloreactive CD8+ T cells from a mixed lymphocyte reaction culture, sampled before intestinal transplant. The subset here: CFSE-low proliferating T cells sorted from approximately 6-day pre-transplant mixed lymphocyte reaction (GvH or HvG direction). CDR3 sequence: CASSQAGETQYF. CDR3 nucleotides: TGCGCCAGCAGCCAAGCGGGAGAGACCCAGTACTTC.